This TCR beta chain was documented in a study of blood T cell repertoires in COVID-19. Recruits, aged roughly 18 to 89 years, lived in roughly 22 US areas. Per germline, CDR1 SGHTA and CDR2 FQGTGA. Losses at the gene ends were 5 bases for V and 8 bases for J; bases not matched to a gene: 5. This CDR3 is built from 14 residues. Sequencing was performed with immunoSEQ multiplex PCR; in TCRdb, only in-frame clones are kept and a portion is missing. The table lists a few hundred thousand clones, approximately 88% of them singletons, with 2.5% to 3.5% in the top ten. The sequence was obtained from a middle-aged woman who had been exposed to COVID-19. Source material: PBMCs or T cells enriched from blood (not recorded which). The V and J genes are TRBV7-3 and TRBJ1-6, with 8 nucleotides matching TRBD1. CDR3 DNA sequence: TGTGCCAGCAGCCCAGGGGGCGCGTATTCACCCCTCCACTTT. Translation gives CASSPGGAYSPLHF.